This TCR beta chain was identified during a study of T cells in Graves' hyperthyroidism and ophthalmopathy. Study conclusions and caveats: Median prediction lead before ophthalmopathy onset was about 6.7 months with the model.

Comments on this clonotype: Its matching antigen is unknown. This may be a read error: a much more frequent sequence differs by one nucleotide. The CDR3 does not end in the conserved phenylalanine or tryptophan, so this is likely a read error.

Template material for amplifying TCR beta CDR3 regions consisted of RNA transcripts. The HTBI primer set was used in a first-round RT-PCR of the TCR CDR3. TCRdb reprocessed the multiplex PCR reads with MiXCR, giving one entry per CDR3 protein. The sample contains 95,000 to 110,000 distinct CDR3 sequences, 15% to 20% of which appear only once. Absent ophthalmopathy progression within 18 months defined stable Graves' hyperthyroidism. Each diagnosis was grounded in clinical symptoms, serum thyroxine and TRAb, thyroid ultrasound, and orbital computed tomography. This CDR3 contains 14 residues. V lost 9 bases and J 2 bases, leaving 15 bases between the germline ends.

The specimen was blood. This chain uses TRBV12-3 or TRBV12-4 with TRBJ2-3, with TRBD2 as a possible D gene (6 bases). The origin of this receptor is a woman aged 45-59 years with Graves' hyperthyroidism. The CDR3 bases are TGTGCCAGTTCTAGCGTTGGGTACACAGATACGCAGTATTCT. Residues: CASSSVGYTDTQYS.